This T cell receptor beta chain was sequenced for a study of blood T cell repertoires in COVID-19. Looking at the study overall: Sources were T cells, B-cell-depleted T cells, or PBMCs; the material itself was cDNA or gDNA.

The V segment lost 3 bases and the J segment 5 bases; nucleotides outside the gene matches: 4. The CDR3 runs 14 residues. CDR1 is KGHSH, CDR2 LQKENI, per germline. Sequenced by immunoSEQ multiplex PCR; TCRdb stores in-frame clones only, minus some. Of some 220,000 clones in the sample, around 83% were seen once. This clone was observed a few times. The same CDR3 arises from other DNA sequences in this sample as well. The chain employs TRBV18 and TRBJ2-7; 10 bases agree with TRBD1. The TCR originated in a woman between 65 and 79 years old with COVID-19, enrolled during active disease. Sequencing was done on a sample of peripheral blood. The chain's CDR3 is CASSPGTGEDEQYF. For the CDR3, the DNA is TGTGCCAGCTCACCCGGGACAGGGGAGGACGAGCAGTACTTC.